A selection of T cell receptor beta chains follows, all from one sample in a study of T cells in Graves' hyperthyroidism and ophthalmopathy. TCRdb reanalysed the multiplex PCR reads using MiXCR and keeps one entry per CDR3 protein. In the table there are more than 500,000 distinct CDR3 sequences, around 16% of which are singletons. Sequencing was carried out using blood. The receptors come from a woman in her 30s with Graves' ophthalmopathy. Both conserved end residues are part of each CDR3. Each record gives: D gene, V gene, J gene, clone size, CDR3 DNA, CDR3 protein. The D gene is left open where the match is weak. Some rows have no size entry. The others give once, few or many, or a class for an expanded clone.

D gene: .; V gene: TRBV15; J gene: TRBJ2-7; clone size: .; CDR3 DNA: TGTGCCACCAGCTGCCTCCCAGGGACTCAGTTCTACGAGCAGTACTTC; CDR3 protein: CATSCLPGTQFYEQYF
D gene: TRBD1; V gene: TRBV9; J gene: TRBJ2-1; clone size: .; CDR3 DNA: TGTGCCAGCAGCGTCGGACAGGGGCGATATAATTACAATGAGCAGTTCTTC; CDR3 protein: CASSVGQGRYNYNEQFF
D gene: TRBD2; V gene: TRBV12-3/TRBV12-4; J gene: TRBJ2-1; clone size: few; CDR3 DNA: TGTGCCAGCGGTCGGGGCGGGAGGGCCGTCTCCTACAATGAGCAGTTCTTC; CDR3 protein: CASGRGGRAVSYNEQFF
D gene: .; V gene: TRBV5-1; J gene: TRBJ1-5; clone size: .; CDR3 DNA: TGTGCCAGCAGCTTAAATCGGGGAATGTCCCAGCATTTT; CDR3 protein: CASSLNRGMSQHF
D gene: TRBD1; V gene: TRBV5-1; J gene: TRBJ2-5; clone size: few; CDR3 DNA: TGCGCCAGCAGCTTGGCGGACAGGGCTGGAGAGACCCAGTACTTC; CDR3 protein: CASSLADRAGETQYF
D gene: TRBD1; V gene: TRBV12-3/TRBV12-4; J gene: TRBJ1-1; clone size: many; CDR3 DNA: TGTGCCAGCAGTTGGACAGGGCCGAACACTGAAGCTTTCTTT; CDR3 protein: CASSWTGPNTEAFF
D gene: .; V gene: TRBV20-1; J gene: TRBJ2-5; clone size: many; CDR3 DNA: TGCAGTGCCGCGGATGGGGCTCAAGAGACCCAGTACTTC; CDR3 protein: CSAADGAQETQYF
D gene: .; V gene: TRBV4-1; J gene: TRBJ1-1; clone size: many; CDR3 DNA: TGCGCCAGCAGCCAAGACCGGCGGGGCTTTATGAACACTGAAGCTTTCTTT; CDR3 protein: CASSQDRRGFMNTEAFF
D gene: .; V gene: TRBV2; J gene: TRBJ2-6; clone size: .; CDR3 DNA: TGTGCCAGCAGGGGACACTCTGGGGCCAACGTCCTGACTTTC; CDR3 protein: CASRGHSGANVLTF
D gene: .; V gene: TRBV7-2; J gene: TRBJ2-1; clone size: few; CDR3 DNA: TGTGCCAGCAGCTCGAACAATGGGCAGTTCTTC; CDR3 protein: CASSSNNGQFF
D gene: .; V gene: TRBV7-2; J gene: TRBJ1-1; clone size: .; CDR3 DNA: TGTGCCAGCAGCTTATCGTACCCCAACACTGAAGCTTTCTTT; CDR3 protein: CASSLSYPNTEAFF
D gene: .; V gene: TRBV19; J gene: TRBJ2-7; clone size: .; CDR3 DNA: TGTGCCAGTAGTATGAGGGGACTTGCAACCTACGAGCAGTACTTC; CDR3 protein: CASSMRGLATYEQYF
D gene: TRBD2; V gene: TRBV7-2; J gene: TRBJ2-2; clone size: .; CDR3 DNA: TGTGCCAGCAGCAAGGGACTATCTACCGGGGAGCTGTTTTTT; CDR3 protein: CASSKGLSTGELFF
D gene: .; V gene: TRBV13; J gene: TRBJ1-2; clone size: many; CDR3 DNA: TGTGCCAGCAGCTTAGCGGCAGGGGACTATGGCTACACCTTC; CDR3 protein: CASSLAAGDYGYTF
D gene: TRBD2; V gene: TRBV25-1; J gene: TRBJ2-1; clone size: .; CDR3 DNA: TGTGCCAGCAGTGTATTAACCTCCGGGACTAGCTACAATGAGCAGTTCTTC; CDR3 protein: CASSVLTSGTSYNEQFF
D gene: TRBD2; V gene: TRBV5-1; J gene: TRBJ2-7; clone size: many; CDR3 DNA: TGCGCCAGCAGCGTAACTAGCGGGAGGGTCGAGCAGTACTTC; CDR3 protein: CASSVTSGRVEQYF
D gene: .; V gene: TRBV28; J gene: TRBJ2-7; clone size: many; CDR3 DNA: TGTGCCAGCAGTGATTTTTACGAGCAGTACTTC; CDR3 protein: CASSDFYEQYF
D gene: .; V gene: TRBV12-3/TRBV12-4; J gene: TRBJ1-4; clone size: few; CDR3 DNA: TGTGCCAGCAGTCGCGACAATGAAAAACTGTTTTTT; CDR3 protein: CASSRDNEKLFF
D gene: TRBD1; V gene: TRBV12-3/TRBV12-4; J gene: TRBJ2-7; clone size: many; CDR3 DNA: TGTGCCAGCAGTCTCCAGATGGGACAGGGTTTCTACGAGCAGTACTTC; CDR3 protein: CASSLQMGQGFYEQYF
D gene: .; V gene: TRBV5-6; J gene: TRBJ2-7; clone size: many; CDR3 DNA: TGTGCCAGCAGCTTGGTAGGGACCCTTGACGAGCAGTACTTC; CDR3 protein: CASSLVGTLDEQYF
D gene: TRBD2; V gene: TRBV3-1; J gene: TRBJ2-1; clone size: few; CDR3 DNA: TGTGCCAGCACCAGAGGAACGGGAGGGGATGAGCAGTTCTTC; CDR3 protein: CASTRGTGGDEQFF
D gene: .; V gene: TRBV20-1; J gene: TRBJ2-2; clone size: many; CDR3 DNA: TGCAGTGCTAGTGAGGACGGATCGAACACCGGGGAGCTGTTTTTT; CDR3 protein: CSASEDGSNTGELFF
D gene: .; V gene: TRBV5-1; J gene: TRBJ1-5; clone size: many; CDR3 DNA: TGCGCCAGCTCGGGGTATTGGGATCAGCCCCAGCATTTT; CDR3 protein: CASSGYWDQPQHF
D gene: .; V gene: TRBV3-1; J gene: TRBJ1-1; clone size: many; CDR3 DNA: TGTGCCAGCAGCCAAGCGGCATGGGGTCTGACTGAAGCTTTCTTT; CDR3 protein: CASSQAAWGLTEAFF
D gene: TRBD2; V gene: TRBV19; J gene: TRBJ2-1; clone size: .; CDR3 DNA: TGTGCCAGTAGTCTCGGGACTAGCGGGAGGAGGGGTGAGCAGTTCTTC; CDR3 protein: CASSLGTSGRRGEQFF
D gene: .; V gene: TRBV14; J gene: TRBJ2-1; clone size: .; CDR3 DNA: TGTGCCAGCAGCCAAGTTGGGTCCAATGAGCAGTTCTTC; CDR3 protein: CASSQVGSNEQFF
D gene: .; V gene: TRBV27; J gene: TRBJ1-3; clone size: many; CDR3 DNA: TGTGCCAGCATGGCAAGCGAGGAGAGCGGAAACACCATATATTTT; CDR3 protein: CASMASEESGNTIYF
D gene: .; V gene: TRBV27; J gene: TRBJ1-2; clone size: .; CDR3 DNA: TGTGCCAGCAGGCGACAGGCCCACTATGGCTACACCTTC; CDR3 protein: CASRRQAHYGYTF
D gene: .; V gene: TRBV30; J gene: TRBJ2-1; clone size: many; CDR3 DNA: TGTGCCTGGATGTTGGGAGGGGGCGTTGAGCAGTTCTTC; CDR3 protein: CAWMLGGGVEQFF
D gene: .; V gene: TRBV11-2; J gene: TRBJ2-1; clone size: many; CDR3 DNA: TGTGCCAGCAGTACTTGGGAGGCAGGGGAGCAGTTCTTC; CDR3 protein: CASSTWEAGEQFF
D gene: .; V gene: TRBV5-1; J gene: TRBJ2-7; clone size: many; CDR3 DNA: TGCGCCAGCAGCTGGGCAGGAGGGACCTTCTACGAGCAGTACTTC; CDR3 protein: CASSWAGGTFYEQYF
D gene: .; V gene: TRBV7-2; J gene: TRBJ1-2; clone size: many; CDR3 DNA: TGTGCCAGCAGCTCTAGCAGGGCAAAGTATGGCTACACCTTC; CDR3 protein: CASSSSRAKYGYTF
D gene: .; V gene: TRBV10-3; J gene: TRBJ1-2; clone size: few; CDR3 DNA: TGTGCCATCAGTGAGTCAGGCCAAGTCTATGGCTACACCTTC; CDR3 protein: CAISESGQVYGYTF
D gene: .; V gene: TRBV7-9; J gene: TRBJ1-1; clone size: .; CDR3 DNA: TGTGCCAGCATCCGTAGAGACAATATATTCCGGAACACTGAAGCTTTCTTT; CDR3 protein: CASIRRDNIFRNTEAFF
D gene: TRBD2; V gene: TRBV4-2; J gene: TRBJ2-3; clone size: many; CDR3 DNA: TGTGCCAGCAGCCAAGACCTTGGGACTAGCGGTGATACGCAGTATTTT; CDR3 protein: CASSQDLGTSGDTQYF
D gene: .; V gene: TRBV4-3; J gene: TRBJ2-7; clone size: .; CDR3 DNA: TGCGCCAGCAGCCAATTACAGGGAATTACCTACGAGCAGTACTTC; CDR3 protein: CASSQLQGITYEQYF
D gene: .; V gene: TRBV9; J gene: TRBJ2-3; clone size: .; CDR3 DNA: TGTGCCAGCAGCGGTAATCACGAGAGGGCCCCCGATACGCAGTATTTT; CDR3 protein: CASSGNHERAPDTQYF
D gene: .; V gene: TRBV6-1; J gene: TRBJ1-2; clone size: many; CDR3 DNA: TGTGCCAGCACTCCGGGACACACTGAGGGGAATGGCTACACCTTC; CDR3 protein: CASTPGHTEGNGYTF
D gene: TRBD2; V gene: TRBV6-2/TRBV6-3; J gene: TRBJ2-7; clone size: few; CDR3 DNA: TGTGCCAGCAGTTACCTAGCGGGAGTCTACGAGCAGTACTTC; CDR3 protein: CASSYLAGVYEQYF
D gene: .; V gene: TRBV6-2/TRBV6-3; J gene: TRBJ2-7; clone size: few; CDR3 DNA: TGTGCCACCAGCTTGACGAGAACGTCCTACGAGCAGTACTTC; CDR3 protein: CATSLTRTSYEQYF
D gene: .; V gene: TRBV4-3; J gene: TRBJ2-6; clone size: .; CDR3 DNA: TGCGCCAGCAGCCAAGGACAGCCTGGGGCCAACGTCCTGACTTTC; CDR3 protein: CASSQGQPGANVLTF
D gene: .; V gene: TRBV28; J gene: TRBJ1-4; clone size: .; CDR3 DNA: TGTGCCAGCAGTATATTTGCAACTAATGAAAAACTGTTTTTT; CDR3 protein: CASSIFATNEKLFF
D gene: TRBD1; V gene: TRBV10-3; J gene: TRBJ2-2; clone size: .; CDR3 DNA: TGTGCCATCACTTCCGGGACAGGGGGCGGCGGGGAGCTGTTTTTT; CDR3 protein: CAITSGTGGGGELFF
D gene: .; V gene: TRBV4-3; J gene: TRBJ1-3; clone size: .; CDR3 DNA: TGCGCCAGCAGCCAAGCCCCCCGGACAGCACCTTTCTCTGGAAACACCATATATTTT; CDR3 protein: CASSQAPRTAPFSGNTIYF
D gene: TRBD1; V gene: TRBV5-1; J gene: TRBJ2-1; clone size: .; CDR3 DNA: TGCGCCAGCAGCTGGTGGGACAGGGACGACAATGAGCAGTTCTTC; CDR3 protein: CASSWWDRDDNEQFF
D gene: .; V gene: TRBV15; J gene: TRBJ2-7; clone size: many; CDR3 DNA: TGTGCCACCGGTGACGGGACCACCTACGAGCAGTACTTC; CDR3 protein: CATGDGTTYEQYF
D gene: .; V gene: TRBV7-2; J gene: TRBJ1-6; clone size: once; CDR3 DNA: TGTGCCAGCAGTACGGAAGGAAATTCACCCCTCCACTTT; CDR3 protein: CASSTEGNSPLHF
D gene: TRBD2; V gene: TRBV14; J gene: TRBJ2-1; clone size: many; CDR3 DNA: TGTGCCAGCAGCTACGGACTAGCGGGACTAATGAGCAATGAGCAGTTCTTC; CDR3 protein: CASSYGLAGLMSNEQFF
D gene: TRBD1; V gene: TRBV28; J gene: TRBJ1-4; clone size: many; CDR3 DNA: TGTGCCAGCGGGACGACAGGGCGGTTGCTGAATGAAAAACTGTTTTTT; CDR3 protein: CASGTTGRLLNEKLFF
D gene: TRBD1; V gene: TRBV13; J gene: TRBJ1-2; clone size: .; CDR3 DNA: TGTGCCAGCAGCTCACGGGACAGTAACTATGGCTACACCTTC; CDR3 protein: CASSSRDSNYGYTF
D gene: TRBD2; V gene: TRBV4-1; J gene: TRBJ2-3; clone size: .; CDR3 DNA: TGCGCCAGCAGCCAAGTCTTTACTAGCGGGAGAACAGATACGCAGTATTTT; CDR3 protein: CASSQVFTSGRTDTQYF